The source of this TCR beta chain is a study of control samples from healthy donors and cancer patients. The CDR3 is 14 amino acids. Germline loops: CDR1 LNHDA, CDR2 SQIVND (reference sequence). V gave up 5 bases and J gave up 6 bases, with 14 bases separating them. Repertoires were generated with immunoSEQ multiplex PCR, while TCRdb's copy carries only in-frame clones and drops some. The profile shows tens of thousands of clones, 89% of them singletons. The clonotype comes from a woman aged 45-65 years with colorectal cancer. The chain has TRBV19 and TRBJ1-5, with D possibly matching TRBD1 (6 bases). Source material: PBMCs. The CDR3 loop is CASSAYREGQPQHF. CDR3 sequence (DNA): TGTGCCAGTAGTGCGTACAGGGAGGGTCAGCCCCAGCATTTT.